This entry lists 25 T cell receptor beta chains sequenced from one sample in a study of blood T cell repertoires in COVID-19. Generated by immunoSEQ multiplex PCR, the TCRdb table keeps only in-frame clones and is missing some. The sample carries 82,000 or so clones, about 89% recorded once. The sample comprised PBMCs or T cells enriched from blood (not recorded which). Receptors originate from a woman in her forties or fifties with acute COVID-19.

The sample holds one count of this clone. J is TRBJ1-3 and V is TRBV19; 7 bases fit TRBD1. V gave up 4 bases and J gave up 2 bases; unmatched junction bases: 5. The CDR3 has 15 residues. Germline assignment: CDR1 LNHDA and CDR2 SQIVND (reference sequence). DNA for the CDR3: TGTGCCAGTAGTACCGACAGGGATACTGGAAACACCATATATTTT. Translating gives CASSTDRDTGNTIYF.

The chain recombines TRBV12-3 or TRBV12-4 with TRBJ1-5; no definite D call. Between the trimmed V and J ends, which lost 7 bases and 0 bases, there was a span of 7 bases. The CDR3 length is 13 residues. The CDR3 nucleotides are TGTGCCAGCACTTCGAGTAGCAATCAGCCCCAGCATTTT. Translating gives CASTSSSNQPQHF.

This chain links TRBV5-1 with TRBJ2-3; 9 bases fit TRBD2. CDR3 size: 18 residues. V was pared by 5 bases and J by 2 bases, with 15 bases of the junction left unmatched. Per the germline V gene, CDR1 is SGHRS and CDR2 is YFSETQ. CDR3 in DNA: TGCGCCAGCAGTAATCGGCGGGAGGGCCTCTTGCCCACAGATACGCAGTATTTT. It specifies CASSNRREGLLPTDTQYF.

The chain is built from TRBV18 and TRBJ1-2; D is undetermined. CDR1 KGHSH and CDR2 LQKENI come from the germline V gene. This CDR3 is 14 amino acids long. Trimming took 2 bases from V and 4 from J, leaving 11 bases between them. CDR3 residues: CASSPASDPYGYTF. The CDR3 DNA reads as TGTGCCAGCTCACCAGCCAGCGATCCCTATGGCTACACCTTC.

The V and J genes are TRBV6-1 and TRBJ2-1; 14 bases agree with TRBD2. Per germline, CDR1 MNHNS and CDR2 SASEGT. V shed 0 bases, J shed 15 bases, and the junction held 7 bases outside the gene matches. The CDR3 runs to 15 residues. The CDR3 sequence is CASSEARTSGRRMFF. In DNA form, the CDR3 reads TGTGCCAGCAGTGAAGCCCGGACTAGCGGGAGGAGGATGTTCTTC.

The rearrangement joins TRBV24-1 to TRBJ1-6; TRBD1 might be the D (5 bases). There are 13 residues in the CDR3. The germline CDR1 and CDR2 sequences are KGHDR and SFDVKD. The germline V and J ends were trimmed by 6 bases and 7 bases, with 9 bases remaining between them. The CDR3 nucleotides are TGTGCCACCAGTAGACAGTCCAATTCACCCCTCCACTTT. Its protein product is CATSRQSNSPLHF.

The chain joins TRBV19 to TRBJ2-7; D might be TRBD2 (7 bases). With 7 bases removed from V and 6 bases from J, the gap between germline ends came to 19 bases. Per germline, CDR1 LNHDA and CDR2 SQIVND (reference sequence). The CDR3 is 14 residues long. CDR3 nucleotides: TGTGCCAGTACCTTCCGGGGGGCGGATGGCGAGCAGTACTTC. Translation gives CASTFRGADGEQYF.

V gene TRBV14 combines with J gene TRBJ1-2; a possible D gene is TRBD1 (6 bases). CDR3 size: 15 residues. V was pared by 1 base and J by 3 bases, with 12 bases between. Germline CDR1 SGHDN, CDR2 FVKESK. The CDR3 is CASSQGTGRYYGYTF. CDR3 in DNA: TGTGCCAGCAGCCAAGGCACAGGGCGATACTATGGCTACACCTTC.

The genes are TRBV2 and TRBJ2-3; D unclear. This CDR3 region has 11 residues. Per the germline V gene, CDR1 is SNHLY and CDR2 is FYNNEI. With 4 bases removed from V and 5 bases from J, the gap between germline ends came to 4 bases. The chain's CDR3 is CASSGQDTQYF. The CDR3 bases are TGTGCCAGCAGTGGTCAAGATACGCAGTATTTT.

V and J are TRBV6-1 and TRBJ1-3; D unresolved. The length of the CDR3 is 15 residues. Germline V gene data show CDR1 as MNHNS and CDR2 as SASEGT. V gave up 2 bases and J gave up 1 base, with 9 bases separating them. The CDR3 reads CASSEHLISGNTIYF. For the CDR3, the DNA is TGTGCCAGCAGTGAACACCTAATTTCTGGAAACACCATATATTTT.

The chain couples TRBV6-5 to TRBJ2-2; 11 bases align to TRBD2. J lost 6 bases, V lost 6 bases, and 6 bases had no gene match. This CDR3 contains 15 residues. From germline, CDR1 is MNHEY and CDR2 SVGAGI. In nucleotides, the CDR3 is TGTGCCAGCAGGTATCTAGCGGGAGGCGCCGGGGAGCTGTTTTTT. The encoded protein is CASRYLAGGAGELFF.

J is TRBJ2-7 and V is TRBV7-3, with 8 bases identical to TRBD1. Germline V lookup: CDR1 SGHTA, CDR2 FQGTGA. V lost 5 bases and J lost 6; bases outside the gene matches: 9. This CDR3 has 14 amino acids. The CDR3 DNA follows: TGTGCCAGCAGCGCCGGGACAGGTACCGTCGAGCAGTACTTC. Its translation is CASSAGTGTVEQYF.

The CDR3 sequence is CASSPRDRAYEQYF. CDR3 coding DNA: TGTGCCAGCTCACCGCGGGACAGAGCCTACGAGCAGTACTTC. This rearrangement joins TRBV18 to TRBJ2-7, with D maybe TRBD1 (7 bases). In germline, CDR1 is KGHSH, CDR2 LQKENI. Trimming removed 3 bases from V and 2 bases from J, with 11 bases in between. CDR3 length equals 14 residues.

Here the CDR3 reads CATSESGRGNEQFF. CDR3 sequence (DNA): TGTGCCACCAGTGAAAGCGGGAGGGGAAATGAGCAGTTCTTC. The chain has TRBV24-1 and TRBJ2-1; 10 bases are shared with TRBD2. The length of the CDR3 is 14 residues. The trim removed 4 bases at V and 7 bases at J, leaving 3 bases unmatched. Germline assignment: CDR1 KGHDR and CDR2 SFDVKD.

CDR3 sequence (DNA): TGTGCCAGCAGCTTAGATCTCGCTAGCGGGTATTACAATGAGCAGTTCTTC. Its protein is CASSLDLASGYYNEQFF. The rearrangement joins TRBV11-3 to TRBJ2-1; TRBD2 matches at 8 bases. The ends lost 0 bases at V and 4 bases at J; junction bases unmatched: 8. The V gene's germline CDR1 is SGHNT and CDR2 YENEEA. There are 17 residues in the CDR3.

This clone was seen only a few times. CDR3 residues: CASSPGRTGGEAFF. CDR3 nucleotide sequence: TGTGCCAGCAGCCCCGGCCGGACAGGGGGTGAAGCTTTCTTT. V usage is TRBV3-1 (or the pseudogene TRBV3-2) and J usage is TRBJ1-1, with 10 positions matching TRBD1. The V and J ends lost 4 bases and 7 bases, in that order; junction bases with no gene match: 6. This CDR3 comprises 14 residues. Germline values: CDR1 LGHDT, CDR2 YNNKEL (reference sequence).

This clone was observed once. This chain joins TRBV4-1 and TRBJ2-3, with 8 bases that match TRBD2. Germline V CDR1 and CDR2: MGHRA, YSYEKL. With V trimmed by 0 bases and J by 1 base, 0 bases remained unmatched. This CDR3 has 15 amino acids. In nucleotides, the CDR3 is TGCGCCAGCAGCCAAGAACTAGCGGGCACAGATACGCAGTATTTT. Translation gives CASSQELAGTDTQYF.

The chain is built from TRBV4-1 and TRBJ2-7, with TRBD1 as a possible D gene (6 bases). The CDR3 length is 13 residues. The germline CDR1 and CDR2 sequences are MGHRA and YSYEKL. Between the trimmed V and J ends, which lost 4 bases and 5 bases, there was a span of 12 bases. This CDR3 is CASSPTTGNEQYF. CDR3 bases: TGCGCCAGCAGCCCGACTACAGGGAACGAGCAGTACTTC.

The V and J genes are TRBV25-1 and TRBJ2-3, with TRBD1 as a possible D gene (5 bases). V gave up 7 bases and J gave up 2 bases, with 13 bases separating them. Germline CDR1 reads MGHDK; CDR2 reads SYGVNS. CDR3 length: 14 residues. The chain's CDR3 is CASTLTDNTDTQYF. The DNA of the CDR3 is TGTGCCAGCACCTTGACAGACAACACAGATACGCAGTATTTT.

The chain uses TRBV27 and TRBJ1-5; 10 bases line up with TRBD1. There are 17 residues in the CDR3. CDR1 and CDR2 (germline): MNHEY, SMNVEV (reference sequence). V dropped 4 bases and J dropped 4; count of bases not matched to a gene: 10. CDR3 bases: TGTGCCAGCAGTTCAATGGACAGGGGGAAGGGGAATCAGCCCCAGCATTTT. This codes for CASSSMDRGKGNQPQHF.

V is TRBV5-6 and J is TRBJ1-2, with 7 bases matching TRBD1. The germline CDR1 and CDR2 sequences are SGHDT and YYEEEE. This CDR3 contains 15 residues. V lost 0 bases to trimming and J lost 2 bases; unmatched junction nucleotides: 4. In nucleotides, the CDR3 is TGTGCCAGCAGCTTGGCCGGACAGGCGAACTATGGCTACACCTTC. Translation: CASSLAGQANYGYTF.

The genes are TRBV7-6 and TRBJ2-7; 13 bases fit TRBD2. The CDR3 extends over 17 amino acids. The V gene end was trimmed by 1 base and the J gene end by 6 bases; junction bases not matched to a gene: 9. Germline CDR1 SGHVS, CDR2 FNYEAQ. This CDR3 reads CASSLGGTSGITSEQYF. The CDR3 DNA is TGTGCCAGCAGCTTAGGAGGGACTAGCGGGATTACGAGCGAGCAGTACTTC.

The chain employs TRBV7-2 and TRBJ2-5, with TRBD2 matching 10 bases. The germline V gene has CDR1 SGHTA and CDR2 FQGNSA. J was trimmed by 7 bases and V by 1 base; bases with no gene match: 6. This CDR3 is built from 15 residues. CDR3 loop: CASSLDLSGRGTQYF. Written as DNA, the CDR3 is TGTGCCAGCAGCTTAGACCTGAGCGGGAGGGGGACCCAGTACTTC. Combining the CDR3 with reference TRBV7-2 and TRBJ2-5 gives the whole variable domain GAGVSQSPSNKVTEKGKDVELRCDPISGHTALYWYRQSLGQGLEFLIYFQGNSAPDKSGLPSDRFSAERTGGSVSTLTIQRTQQEDSAVYLCASSLDLSGRGTQYFGPGTRLLVL.

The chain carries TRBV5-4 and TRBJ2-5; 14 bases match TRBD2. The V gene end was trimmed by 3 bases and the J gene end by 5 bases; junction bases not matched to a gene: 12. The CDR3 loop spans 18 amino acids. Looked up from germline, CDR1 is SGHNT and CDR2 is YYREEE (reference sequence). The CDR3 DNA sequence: TGTGCCAGCAGCTCGCTAAGGACTAGCGGGGGGATGGTGGAGACCCAGTACTTC. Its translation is CASSSLRTSGGMVETQYF.

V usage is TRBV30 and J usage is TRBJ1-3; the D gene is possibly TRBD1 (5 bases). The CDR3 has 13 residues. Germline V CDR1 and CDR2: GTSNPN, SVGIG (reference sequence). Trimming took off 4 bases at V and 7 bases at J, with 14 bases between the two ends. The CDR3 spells CAWNPGRGNTIYF. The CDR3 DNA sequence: TGTGCCTGGAACCCAGGGCGGGGGAACACCATATATTTT.